These T cell receptor beta chains were read from a single sample in a study of control samples from healthy donors and cancer patients. TCRdb's table, derived via immunoSEQ multiplex PCR, lists solely in-frame clones and lacks some. The table records fewer than 200,000 clones, roughly 89% of them present only once. Sequencing input: blood. Every receptor here comes from a man younger than 45 in good health. Each CDR3 is given with its conserved first and last residue. Each record gives: D gene, clone size, V gene, J gene, CDR3 DNA, CDR3 protein. A D gene is named only where the DNA matches it firmly. Size is stated for part of the rows, as once, few or many counts, or as a class when the clone is expanded.

D: NA
size: NA
V: TRBV6-5
J: TRBJ1-6
DNA: TGTGCCAGCACCACGTTAGCCAGTTCACCCCTCCACTTT
CDR3: CASTTLASSPLHF

D: NA
size: NA
V: TRBV2
J: TRBJ1-2
DNA: TGTGCCAGCAGTGAAACCGGCCACGGCTACACCTTC
CDR3: CASSETGHGYTF

D: NA
size: NA
V: TRBV28
J: TRBJ2-3
DNA: TGTGCCAGCAGCTCAGGTGGCCAGACAGGAAAGAGCACAGATACGCAGTATTTT
CDR3: CASSSGGQTGKSTDTQYF

D: NA
size: NA
V: TRBV5-1
J: TRBJ1-4
DNA: TGCGCCAGCAGCTTGAGGAATCCTAATGAAAAACTGTTTTTT
CDR3: CASSLRNPNEKLFF

D: NA
size: NA
V: TRBV11-2
J: TRBJ2-2
DNA: TGTGCCAGCAGCTTAGAGTTACAGGGCGCGAACACCGGGGAGCTGTTTTTT
CDR3: CASSLELQGANTGELFF

D: NA
size: once
V: TRBV28
J: TRBJ1-5
DNA: TGTGCCAGCTTTAGGTCAGGTCAGCCCCAGCATTTT
CDR3: CASFRSGQPQHF

D: NA
size: NA
V: TRBV6-2/TRBV6-3
J: TRBJ1-3
DNA: TGTGCCAGCAGCTTCGGGACTTCTGGAAACACCATATATTTT
CDR3: CASSFGTSGNTIYF

D: NA
size: NA
V: TRBV19
J: TRBJ2-1
DNA: TGTGCCAGTAGTATCAGAGACAGTCACTACAATGAGCAGTTCTTC
CDR3: CASSIRDSHYNEQFF

D: TRBD1
size: NA
V: TRBV9
J: TRBJ2-1
DNA: TGTGCCAGCAGCGAGGGACAGGGGAATAGCGATGAGCAGTTCTTC
CDR3: CASSEGQGNSDEQFF

D: NA
size: NA
V: TRBV4-1
J: TRBJ1-2
DNA: TGCGCCAGCAGCCCAGGATGGGGGGGCGACTATGGCTACACCTTC
CDR3: CASSPGWGGDYGYTF

D: NA
size: NA
V: TRBV20-1
J: TRBJ1-1
DNA: TGCAGTGTCGGGTACACTGAAGCTTTCTTT
CDR3: CSVGYTEAFF

D: NA
size: NA
V: TRBV11-2
J: TRBJ2-2
DNA: TGTGCCAGCAGCTTAGACAGGTCCGGGGAGCTGTTTTTT
CDR3: CASSLDRSGELFF

D: NA
size: NA
V: TRBV6-5
J: TRBJ1-2
DNA: TGTGCCAGCAATCCGGGTGGGGGTTATGGCTACACCTTC
CDR3: CASNPGGGYGYTF

D: NA
size: NA
V: TRBV3-1/TRBV3-2
J: TRBJ2-6
DNA: TGTGCCAGCAGCCTACAGGGATCTGGGGCCAACGTCCTGACTTTC
CDR3: CASSLQGSGANVLTF

D: TRBD1
size: once
V: TRBV5-1
J: TRBJ1-1
DNA: TGCGCCAGCAGCTTGGAGGGACAGGTGAACACTGAAGCTTTCTTT
CDR3: CASSLEGQVNTEAFF

D: TRBD1
size: NA
V: TRBV6-5
J: TRBJ1-1
DNA: TGTGCCAGCAGTAACCGCCTAGGGCAGGGGGTAATCGCTTTCTTT
CDR3: CASSNRLGQGVIAFF

D: NA
size: NA
V: TRBV3-1/TRBV3-2
J: TRBJ2-5
DNA: TGTGCCACCGACTCCTCGAGGACCCAGTACTTC
CDR3: CATDSSRTQYF

D: TRBD1
size: NA
V: TRBV5-8
J: TRBJ2-5
DNA: TGTGCCAGCAGCCTGGGACAGGGTCTCCAGACCCAGTACTTC
CDR3: CASSLGQGLQTQYF

D: TRBD2
size: NA
V: TRBV9
J: TRBJ2-1
DNA: TGTGCCAGCAGCTACCAGGGACTAGCGCTGTGGAGCTCCTACAATGAGCAGTTCTTC
CDR3: CASSYQGLALWSSYNEQFF

D: TRBD2
size: NA
V: TRBV18
J: TRBJ2-7
DNA: TGTGCCAGCTCAACGACTAGCGGGGGACCCTACGAGCAGTACTTC
CDR3: CASSTTSGGPYEQYF

D: NA
size: NA
V: TRBV7-8
J: TRBJ1-4
DNA: TGTGCCAGCAGCTTAGGCTTTGAAAAACTGTTTTTT
CDR3: CASSLGFEKLFF

D: NA
size: NA
V: TRBV11-2
J: TRBJ1-2
DNA: TGTGCCAGCAGCTTAGGTCGGGATTTTAACTATGGCTACACCTTC
CDR3: CASSLGRDFNYGYTF

D: NA
size: NA
V: TRBV5-4
J: TRBJ2-2
DNA: TGTGCCAGCAGCTTGGTGGCGGGGGCCGGCACCGGGGAGCTGTTTTTT
CDR3: CASSLVAGAGTGELFF

D: TRBD1
size: few
V: TRBV29-1
J: TRBJ1-1
DNA: TGCAGCGTTGAAGATAGCCAGACAGGGCTTGAAGCTTTCTTT
CDR3: CSVEDSQTGLEAFF

D: TRBD2
size: NA
V: TRBV4-2
J: TRBJ2-3
DNA: TGTGCCAGCAGCCTTGGGACTAGCACCCCCGCAGATACGCAGTATTTT
CDR3: CASSLGTSTPADTQYF

D: NA
size: NA
V: TRBV19
J: TRBJ2-5
DNA: TGTGCCAGTAGTATACCAGACTTCCAAGAGACCCAGTACTTC
CDR3: CASSIPDFQETQYF

D: NA
size: few
V: TRBV20-1
J: TRBJ2-1
DNA: TGCAGTGCTAGTAGGGTGGCTGAGCAGTTCTTC
CDR3: CSASRVAEQFF

D: NA
size: few
V: TRBV27
J: TRBJ2-3
DNA: TGTGCCAGCAGATCCAGCACAGATACGCAGTATTTT
CDR3: CASRSSTDTQYF

D: NA
size: NA
V: TRBV19
J: TRBJ1-2
DNA: TGTGCCAGTAGTATCACATCGGGCCCAAACTATGGCTACACCTTC
CDR3: CASSITSGPNYGYTF

D: NA
size: NA
V: TRBV12-3/TRBV12-4
J: TRBJ2-7
DNA: TGTGCCAGCAGTCAACCCGGGGCATACGAGCAGTACTTC
CDR3: CASSQPGAYEQYF

D: NA
size: NA
V: TRBV7-9
J: TRBJ1-2
DNA: TGTGCCAGCAGCCCTAGGCCGGACTCATCATATGGCTACACCTTC
CDR3: CASSPRPDSSYGYTF

D: NA
size: NA
V: TRBV13
J: TRBJ2-7
DNA: TGTGCCAGCAGCTCCGGAGGGGCTAGCGTGTTATCCGAGCAGTACTTC
CDR3: CASSSGGASVLSEQYF

D: NA
size: NA
V: TRBV5-1
J: TRBJ2-1
DNA: TGCGCCAGCAGCTTGGAGGGGGGGAGCTCCTACAATGAGCAGTTCTTC
CDR3: CASSLEGGSSYNEQFF

D: NA
size: NA
V: TRBV4-1
J: TRBJ1-2
DNA: TGCGCCAGCAGCGAAGGGCCTCCTTACTGGAGCTCTAACTATGGCTACACCTTC
CDR3: CASSEGPPYWSSNYGYTF

D: NA
size: NA
V: TRBV27
J: TRBJ1-2
DNA: TGTGCCAGCAGCTTTACCGGGACTCGGGATCCGAGGGGCTACACCTTC
CDR3: CASSFTGTRDPRGYTF

D: NA
size: once
V: TRBV6-1
J: TRBJ2-7
DNA: TGTGCCAGCAACGACAGGCGTCACGACGAGCAGTACTTC
CDR3: CASNDRRHDEQYF

D: NA
size: NA
V: TRBV24-1
J: TRBJ1-5
DNA: TGTGCCACCAGTGATCCCAATCAGCCCCAGCATTTT
CDR3: CATSDPNQPQHF

D: NA
size: once
V: TRBV12-3/TRBV12-4
J: TRBJ1-5
DNA: TGTGCCAGCAGTTTTCAGCGGGATCAGCCCCAGCATTTT
CDR3: CASSFQRDQPQHF

D: TRBD2
size: many
V: TRBV5-1
J: TRBJ2-2
DNA: TGCGCCAGCAGCGCTAGCGGGGACCTCACCGGGGAGCTGTTTTTT
CDR3: CASSASGDLTGELFF

D: TRBD1
size: NA
V: TRBV4-1
J: TRBJ2-7
DNA: TGCGCCAGCAGCTTACAGGGGGCCGACGAGCAGTACTTC
CDR3: CASSLQGADEQYF

D: TRBD1
size: NA
V: TRBV5-1
J: TRBJ2-7
DNA: TGCGCCAGCAGCTCGACAGGGGGAGAGCAGTACTTC
CDR3: CASSSTGGEQYF

D: NA
size: NA
V: TRBV11-2
J: TRBJ1-1
DNA: TGTGCCAGCAGATTTAGAGGCTTGAACACTGAAGCTTTCTTT
CDR3: CASRFRGLNTEAFF

D: NA
size: NA
V: TRBV6-5
J: TRBJ1-5
DNA: TGTGCCAGCAGTTCATCTTCTTCCGGTGGGCCCCAGCATTTT
CDR3: CASSSSSSGGPQHF

D: NA
size: once
V: TRBV2
J: TRBJ2-3
DNA: TGTGCCAGCAGTCGGGGGACCAGCACAGATACGCAGTATTTT
CDR3: CASSRGTSTDTQYF